Reported below is one TCR beta chain. What it recognizes is unknown. From germline, CDR1 is SNHLY and CDR2 FYNNEI. V gave up 2 bases and J gave up 2 bases; unmatched junction bases: 9. The CDR3 has 17 amino acids. Profiling relied on immunoSEQ multiplex PCR, and the TCRdb table lists in-frame clones only, not all of them. This sample has around 60,000 clones, with over 75% found just once. This record comes from a study of T cells in tumors after PD-1 blockade. For the study at large: Prior checkpoint blockade, systemic immunosuppressant use, or anti-cancer therapy within 4 weeks excluded patients. General study findings and limits: Some novel exhausted tumor clones appeared in pre-treatment blood, suggesting peripheral recruitment.

The rearrangement joins TRBV2 to TRBJ2-5, with 9 bases identical to TRBD1. The source is a human donor with basal cell carcinoma. Material: PBMCs, obtained before anti-PD-1 treatment. The CDR3 nucleotides read TGTGCCAGCAGTGAATACGGAATGGGACAGGGACAAGAGACCCAGTACTTC. Translation gives CASSEYGMGQGQETQYF.